This T cell receptor (beta chain) is drawn from a study of CD8 T cells in Susac syndrome. Study background: Sequenced Susac syndrome patients included roughly six with active disease and eight who were in remission.

A quantity of about 0.45 to 1 ug RNA underwent reverse transcription using random hexamers. TCRdb fed the immunoSEQ multiplex PCR reads into MiXCR, producing one record per CDR3 protein. Of about 94,000 distinct CDR3 sequences in the sample, roughly 94% were seen once. The length of the CDR3 is 12 residues. V was pared by 4 bases and J by 6 bases, with 9 bases between. In germline, CDR1 is SGHDN, CDR2 FVKESK. CD8+ and CD4+ T cells were negatively isolated; TEMRA cells were FACS-enriched. The TCR was taken from a human donor with Susac syndrome. Sequencing was performed on CD4+ T cells from PBMCs. The V call is TRBV14, the J call TRBJ2-5, with D perhaps given as TRBD1 or TRBD2 (5 bases each). DNA for the CDR3: TGTGCCAGCAGCCGAGGGGTCCAGACCCAGTACTTC. It yields the protein CASSRGVQTQYF. Filled out from reference TRBV14 and TRBJ2-5, the complete variable domain reads EAGVTQFPSHSVIEKGQTVTLRCDPISGHDNLYWYRRVMGKEIKFLLHFVKESKQDESGMPNNRFLAERTGGTYSTLKVQPAELEDSGVYFCASSRGVQTQYFGPGTRLLVL.